Listed below are T cell receptor beta chains from one sample, sequenced in a study of identical twins. TCRdb processed the 5' RACE reads anew with MiXCR; each CDR3 protein has one entry. The sample yields hundreds of thousands of distinct CDR3 sequences, less than 9% seen once. The data were also submitted as part of a second study, on yellow fever vaccine responses in identical twins.

The sequencing sample was made of PBMCs. The receptors were sampled from a young woman in good health. CDR3s include the opening cysteine and the closing phenylalanine or tryptophan. D genes are given only for firm matches. Rows give clone size only sometimes, using once, few, many, or a class for an expanded clone.

V	length	D	size	J	DNA	CDR3
TRBV15	16	-	few	TRBJ2-2	TGTGCCACCAGCAGAGATCAAGGGGTCTTCACCGGGGAGCTGTTTTTT	CATSRDQGVFTGELFF
TRBV12-3/TRBV12-4	16	-	many	TRBJ1-1	TGTGCCAGCAGCATAAACGCCGGAGGGCGGAACACTGAAGCTTTCTTT	CASSINAGGRNTEAFF
TRBV6-4	13	-	-	TRBJ2-5	TGTGCCAGCAGCCGTGGTACCCAAGAGACCCAGTACTTC	CASSRGTQETQYF
TRBV11-2	13	-	few	TRBJ2-7	TGTGCCAGCAGCTACTCCGGGGGCTACGAGCAGTACTTC	CASSYSGGYEQYF
TRBV7-2	15	TRBD2	-	TRBJ2-1	TGTGCCAGCAGCTACCCGGCCAGCGGGAGTAGCGAGCAGTTCTTC	CASSYPASGSSEQFF
TRBV20-1	19	-	-	TRBJ2-1	TGCAGTGCTAGACTATTGGACCTAGGAGCCCCAGGGATAGGCGATGAGCAGTTCTTC	CSARLLDLGAPGIGDEQFF
TRBV28	15	TRBD1	-	TRBJ2-1	TGTGCCAGCAGTTTAACGCGACAGGGGCGGAATGAGCAGTTCTTC	CASSLTRQGRNEQFF
TRBV6-1	13	-	few	TRBJ1-1	TGTGCCAGCAGTGGGCGGGAGAACACTGAAGCTTTCTTT	CASSGRENTEAFF
TRBV12-3/TRBV12-4	14	-	-	TRBJ2-5	TGTGCCAGCAGTTCACCGGCAGGGAGGGAGACCCAGTACTTC	CASSSPAGRETQYF
TRBV12-3/TRBV12-4	14	-	many	TRBJ2-1	TGTGCCAGCGGTAGGGGGAGAGTAGGCGATGAGCAGTTCTTC	CASGRGRVGDEQFF
TRBV4-1	15	TRBD2	many	TRBJ2-1	TGCGCCAGCAGCCTTAGCGGGGCGCGTAACAATGAGCAGTTCTTC	CASSLSGARNNEQFF
TRBV4-1	19	TRBD1	few	TRBJ2-1	TGCGCCAGCAGCCAACGAACTGAGCCGACAGGGTTAGCCTACAATGAGCAGTTCTTC	CASSQRTEPTGLAYNEQFF
TRBV20-1	15	TRBD2	-	TRBJ2-3	TGCAGTGCTAGGAGGACGGGAGGGTTAACAGATACGCAGTATTTT	CSARRTGGLTDTQYF
TRBV2	13	-	many	TRBJ2-1	TGTGCCAGCAGTGATAACGGTAACAATGAGCAGTTCTTC	CASSDNGNNEQFF
TRBV5-1	15	-	many	TRBJ2-5	TGCGCCAGCAGCTCGCGTGACAGGACGGGGGAGACCCAGTACTTC	CASSSRDRTGETQYF